This T cell receptor (beta chain) was recorded in a study of identical twins. The CDR3 is 16 residues long. Trimming took off 0 bases at V and 5 bases at J, with 11 bases between the two ends. Germline V gene sequence: CDR1 SGHVS, CDR2 FNYEAQ. Healthy Caucasians, and only they, were the donors. TCRdb re-derived calls from the 5' RACE reads in MiXCR, one entry per CDR3 protein. The sample holds about 1.7 million distinct CDR3 sequences, under 35% seen once. The origin of this receptor is a newborn girl in good health. What was sequenced was cord blood. The chain couples TRBV7-6 to TRBJ1-6, with D perhaps TRBD1 (6 bases). The CDR3 DNA reads as TGTGCCAGCAGCTTAGCGGCAGGGGCGAATAATTCACCCCTCCACTTT. Amino acid sequence: CASSLAAGANNSPLHF. The entire variable domain, with the rest obtained from reference TRBV7-6 and TRBJ1-6, is as follows: GAGVSQSPRYKVTKRGQDVALRCDPISGHVSLYWYRQALGQGPEFLTYFNYEAQQDKSGLPNDRFSAERPEGSISTLTIQRTEQRDSAMYRCASSLAAGANNSPLHFGNGTRLTVT.